This TCR beta chain was sequenced during a study of blood T cell repertoires in COVID-19. Overall study context: T cells, B-cell-depleted T cells, or PBMCs supplied cDNA or gDNA.

In the original workflow: Reference gene primer amplification gave estimated nucleated cell counts. Sequencing used immunoSEQ multiplex PCR; TCRdb keeps in-frame clones, though not all of them. V and J calls and clone size are given by that table; D and trimming were obtained from the DNA. The table has around 170,000 clones, roughly four fifths seen once. The ends lost 5 bases at V and 5 bases at J; junction bases unmatched: 9. From germline, CDR1 is MNHEY and CDR2 SMNVEV (reference sequence). The CDR3 is 15 amino acids. Sequencing used peripheral blood. The chain has TRBV27 and TRBJ2-3, with 8 positions matching TRBD2. This TCR was sampled from a woman aged 35 to 49 with acute or convalescent COVID-19. The CDR3: CASSPVGGAVDTQYF. CDR3 nucleotide sequence: TGTGCCAGCAGTCCGGTCGGGGGGGCGGTAGATACGCAGTATTTT.